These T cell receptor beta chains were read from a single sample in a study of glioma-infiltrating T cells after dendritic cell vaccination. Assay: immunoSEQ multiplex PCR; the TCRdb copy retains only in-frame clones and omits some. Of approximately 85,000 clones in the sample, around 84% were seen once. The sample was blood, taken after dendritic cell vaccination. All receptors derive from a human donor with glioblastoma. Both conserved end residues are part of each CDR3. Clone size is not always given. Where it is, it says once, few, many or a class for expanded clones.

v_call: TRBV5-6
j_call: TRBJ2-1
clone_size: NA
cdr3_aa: CASTQGGLSSYNEQFF

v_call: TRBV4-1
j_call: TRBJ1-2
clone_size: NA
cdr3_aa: CASSHGQGGYYGYTF

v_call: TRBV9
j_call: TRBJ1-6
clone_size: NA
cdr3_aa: CASSAPRGGSNSPLHF

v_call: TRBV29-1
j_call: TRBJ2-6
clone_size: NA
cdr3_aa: CSVATPVGNVLTF

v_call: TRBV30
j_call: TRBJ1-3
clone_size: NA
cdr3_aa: CAWSPNSFSGNTIYF

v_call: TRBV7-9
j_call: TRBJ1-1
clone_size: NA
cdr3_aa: CASREVEAFF

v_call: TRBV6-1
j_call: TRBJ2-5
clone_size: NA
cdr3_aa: CASRGLAGGETQYF

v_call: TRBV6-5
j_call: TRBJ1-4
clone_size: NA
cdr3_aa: CASSYGAGTGVEKLFF

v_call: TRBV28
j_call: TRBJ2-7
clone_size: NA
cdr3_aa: CASSSRDRGQRGTSYEQYF

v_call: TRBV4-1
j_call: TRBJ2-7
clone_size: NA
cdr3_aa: CASSQRTGGAYEQYF

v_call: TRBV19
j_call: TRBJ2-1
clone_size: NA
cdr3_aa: CASSATGTSGRVYNEQFF

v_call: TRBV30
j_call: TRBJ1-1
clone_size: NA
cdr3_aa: CAWTGGAGLNTEAFF

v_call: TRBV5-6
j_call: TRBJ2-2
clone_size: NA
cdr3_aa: CASSFVQGDTGELFF

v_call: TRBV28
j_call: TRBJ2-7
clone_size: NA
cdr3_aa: CASSLPSGSSYEQYF

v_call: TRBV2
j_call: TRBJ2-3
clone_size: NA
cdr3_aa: CASTAAGGSTDTQYF

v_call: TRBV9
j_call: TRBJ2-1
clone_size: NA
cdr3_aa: CASSARGDLFF

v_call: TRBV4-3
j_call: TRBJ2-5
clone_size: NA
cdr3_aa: CASSQEGTGQETQYF

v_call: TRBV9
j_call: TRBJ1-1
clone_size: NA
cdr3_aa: CASSVYMNTEAFF

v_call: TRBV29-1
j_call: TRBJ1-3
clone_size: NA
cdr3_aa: CSVSYGNTIYF

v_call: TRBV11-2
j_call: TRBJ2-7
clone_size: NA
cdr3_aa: CASSSDRASYEQYF

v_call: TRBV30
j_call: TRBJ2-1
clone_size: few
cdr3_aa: CAWSVSLAGGWEQFF

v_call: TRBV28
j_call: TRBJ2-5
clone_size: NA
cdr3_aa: CASSRGDRQETQYF

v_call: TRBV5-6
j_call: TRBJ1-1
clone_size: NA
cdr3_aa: CASSSGTGGMNTEAFF

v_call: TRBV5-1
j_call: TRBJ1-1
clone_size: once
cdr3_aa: CASSVQGNTEAFF

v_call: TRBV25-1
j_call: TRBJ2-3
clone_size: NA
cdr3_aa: CASSDLIGTSEDTQYF

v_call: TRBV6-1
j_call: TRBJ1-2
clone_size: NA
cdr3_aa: CASSEARQNGYTF

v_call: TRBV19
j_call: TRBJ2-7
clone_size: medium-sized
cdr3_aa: CASSPSGTPSSYEQYF

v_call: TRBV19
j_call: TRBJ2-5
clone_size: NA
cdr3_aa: CASSIEGARETQYF

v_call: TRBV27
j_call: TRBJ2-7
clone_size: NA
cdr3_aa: CASSLSTKLSYEQYF

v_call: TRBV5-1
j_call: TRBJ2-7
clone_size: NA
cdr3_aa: CASSWMGGTFYEQYF

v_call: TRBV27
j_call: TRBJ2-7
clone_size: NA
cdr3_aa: CASSWYGGLAGGGTDEQYF

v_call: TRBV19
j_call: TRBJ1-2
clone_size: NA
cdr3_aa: CASSTRTGSVDGYTF

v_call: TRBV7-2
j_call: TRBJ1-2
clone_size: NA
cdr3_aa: CASSYRGYGYTF

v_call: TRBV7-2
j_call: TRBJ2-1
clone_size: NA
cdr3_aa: CASSLALGTREQFF

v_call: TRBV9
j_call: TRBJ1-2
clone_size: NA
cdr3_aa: CASSVVGTGGGYTF

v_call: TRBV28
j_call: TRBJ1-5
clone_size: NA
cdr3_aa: CASKPGQGGQPQHF

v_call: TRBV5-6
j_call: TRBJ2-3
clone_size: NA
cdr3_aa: CASSLGLAGGRSDTQYF

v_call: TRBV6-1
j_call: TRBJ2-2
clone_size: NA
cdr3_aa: CASSLDRGRTGELFF

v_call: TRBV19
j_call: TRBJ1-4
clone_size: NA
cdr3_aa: CASSMSSATNEKLFF

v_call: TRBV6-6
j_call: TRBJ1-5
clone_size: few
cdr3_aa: CASKMDRVGQPQHF

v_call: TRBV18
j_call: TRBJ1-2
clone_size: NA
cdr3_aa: CASSLSPDRAGYGYTF

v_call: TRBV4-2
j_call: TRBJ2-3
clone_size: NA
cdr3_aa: CASSQEGLAGGVGTDTQYF

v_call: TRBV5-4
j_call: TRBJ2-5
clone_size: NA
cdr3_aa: CASSGEGYQETQYF

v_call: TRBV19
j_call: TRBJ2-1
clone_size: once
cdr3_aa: CASSTSGGYDNEQFF

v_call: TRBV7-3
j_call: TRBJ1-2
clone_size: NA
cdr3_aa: CASSLTSQGGYTF

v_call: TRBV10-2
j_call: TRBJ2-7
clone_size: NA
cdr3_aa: CASRENSDRRSRQYF

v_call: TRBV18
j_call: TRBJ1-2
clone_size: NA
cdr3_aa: CASSGGDYGYTF

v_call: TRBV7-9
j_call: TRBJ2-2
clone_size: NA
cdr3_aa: CASSTGAGGPPTGELFF

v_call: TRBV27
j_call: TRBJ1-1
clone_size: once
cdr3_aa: CASSYSASGQGVAFF

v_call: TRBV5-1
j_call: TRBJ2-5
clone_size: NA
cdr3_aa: CASSRTSTRPLETQYF

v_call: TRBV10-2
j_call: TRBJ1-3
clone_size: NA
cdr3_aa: CASSESKYHRTSGNTIYF

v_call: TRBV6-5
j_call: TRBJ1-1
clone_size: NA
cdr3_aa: CASRTGGGNTEAFF

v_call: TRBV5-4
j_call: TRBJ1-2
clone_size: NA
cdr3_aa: CASSLWGTGERGYTF

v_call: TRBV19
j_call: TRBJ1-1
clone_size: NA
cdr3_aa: CASTSDRGISEAFF

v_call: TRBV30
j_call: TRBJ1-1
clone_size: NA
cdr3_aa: CAWMPRGRLMTEAFF

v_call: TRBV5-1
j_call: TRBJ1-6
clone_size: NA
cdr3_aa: CASSLDGQGNSPLHF